Each of the 8 T cell receptor beta chains below was sequenced from the same sample in a study of cytomegalovirus exposure and HLA in healthy donors. Use of 60 Vbeta and 13 Jbeta primers characterized the PCR. Measured with immunoSEQ multiplex PCR; TCRdb has only the in-frame clones, and not every one. Among fewer than 200,000 clones, around four fifths were seen once, and the ten largest hold over 0.95%. Material: PBMCs. These receptors were collected from a woman aged 45 to 65 in good health and CMV-seronegative.

The rearrangement joins TRBV7-2 to TRBJ1-4; D may be TRBD1 (5 bases). Germline V lookup: CDR1 SGHTA, CDR2 FQGNSA. The CDR3 has 14 residues. V dropped 0 bases and J dropped 7 bases, with 9 bases sitting between them. This CDR3 reads CASSLARRGEKLFF. The CDR3 DNA sequence: TGTGCCAGCAGCTTAGCCCGGAGGGGTGAAAAACTGTTTTTT. Filled out from reference TRBV7-2 and TRBJ1-4, the complete variable domain reads GAGVSQSPSNKVTEKGKDVELRCDPISGHTALYWYRQSLGQGLEFLIYFQGNSAPDKSGLPSDRFSAERTGGSVSTLTIQRTQQEDSAVYLCASSLARRGEKLFFGSGTQLSVL.

The CDR3 DNA sequence: TGTGCCAGCAGTCCGACGAAGTGGGTTGGGGCTGGCTACACCTTC. As protein: CASSPTKWVGAGYTF. The chain couples TRBV27 to TRBJ1-2; a weak D match, TRBD1 (5 bases). CDR1 MNHEY and CDR2 SMNVEV come from the germline V gene (reference sequence). The CDR3 runs to 15 residues. Trimming pared 5 bases from V and 7 bases from J, leaving 20 bases between.

This sequence joins TRBV5-6 and TRBJ2-5, with TRBD2 as a possible D gene (6 bases). V was trimmed by 0 bases and J by 1 base, leaving 16 bases between them. The CDR3 contains 17 residues. Germline CDR1 SGHDT, CDR2 YYEEEE. DNA of the CDR3: TGTGCCAGCAGCTTGGATTTAGTCGGGGGATTCCAAGAGACCCAGTACTTC. Its protein is CASSLDLVGGFQETQYF.

This rearrangement joins TRBV4-3 to TRBJ2-1, with D maybe TRBD1 (6 bases). V gave up 0 bases and J gave up 3 bases, with 15 bases separating them. The CDR3 has 17 residues. Germline assignment: CDR1 LGHNA and CDR2 YSLEER. For the CDR3, the DNA is TGCGCCAGCAGCCAAGAGGGGCTTCGGACAGACTACAATGAGCAGTTCTTC. This sequence encodes CASSQEGLRTDYNEQFF.

The rearrangement uses TRBV6-5 and TRBJ2-2; 8 bases agree with TRBD1. Germline CDR1 MNHEY, CDR2 SVGAGI. The junction had 10 bases not matched to a gene; V was cut back by 10 bases and J by 3 bases. CDR3 length equals 15 residues. The CDR3 sequence is CATSRTGRDTGELFF. CDR3 DNA sequence: TGTGCCACCTCAAGGACAGGGCGGGACACCGGGGAGCTGTTTTTT.

V is TRBV5-1 and J is TRBJ2-3, with 7 bases lining up with TRBD2. This CDR3 comprises 16 residues. The V gene's germline CDR1 is SGHRS and CDR2 YFSETQ. With V trimmed by 2 bases and J by 1 base, 7 bases remained unmatched. This CDR3 is CASSFVGLAGTDTQYF. As DNA, the CDR3 is TGCGCCAGCAGCTTTGTGGGGCTAGCGGGCACAGATACGCAGTATTTT.

J is TRBJ2-7 and V is TRBV9; D gene uncertain. Germline V gene lookup returns CDR1 SGDLS and CDR2 YYNGEE. With 0 bases removed from V and 0 bases from J, the gap between germline ends came to 7 bases. The CDR3 covers 14 residues. The CDR3 coding sequence is TGTGCCAGCAGCGTAGACTGGTTCTCCTACGAGCAGTACTTC. Protein sequence: CASSVDWFSYEQYF.

J is TRBJ1-5 and V is TRBV15; D is possibly TRBD1 (5 bases). The CDR3 totals 16 residues. Germline assignment: CDR1 LNHNV and CDR2 YYDKDF (reference sequence). The V gene lost 5 bases and the J gene lost 2 bases, with 16 bases spanning the gap. The CDR3 loop reads CATSGGGSSGNQPQHF. The CDR3 nucleotides read TGTGCCACCAGCGGGGGGGGTTCATCAGGCAATCAGCCCCAGCATTTT.